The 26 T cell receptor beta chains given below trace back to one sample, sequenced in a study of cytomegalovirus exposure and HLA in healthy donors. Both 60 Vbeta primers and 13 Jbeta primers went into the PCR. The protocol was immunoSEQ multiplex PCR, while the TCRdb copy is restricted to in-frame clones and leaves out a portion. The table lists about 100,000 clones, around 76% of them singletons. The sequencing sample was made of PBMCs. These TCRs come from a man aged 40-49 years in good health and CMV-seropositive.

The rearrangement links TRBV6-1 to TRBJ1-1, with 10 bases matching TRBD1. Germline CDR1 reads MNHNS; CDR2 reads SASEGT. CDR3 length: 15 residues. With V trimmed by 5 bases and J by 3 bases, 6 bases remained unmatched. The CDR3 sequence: CASSSRTGGHTEAFF. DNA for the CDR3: TGTGCCAGCAGTTCCCGGACAGGGGGGCACACTGAAGCTTTCTTT.

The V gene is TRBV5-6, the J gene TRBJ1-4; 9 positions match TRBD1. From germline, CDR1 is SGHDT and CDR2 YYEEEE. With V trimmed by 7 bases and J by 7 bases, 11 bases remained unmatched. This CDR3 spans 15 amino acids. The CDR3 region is CASGELTGGPEKLFF. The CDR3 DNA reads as TGTGCCAGCGGCGAACTGACAGGGGGACCTGAAAAACTGTTTTTT.

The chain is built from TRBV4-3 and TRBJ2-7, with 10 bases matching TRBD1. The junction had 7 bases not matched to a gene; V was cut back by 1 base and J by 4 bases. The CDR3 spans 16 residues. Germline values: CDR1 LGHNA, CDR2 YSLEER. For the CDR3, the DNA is TGCGCCAGCAGCCAAGCGCTACGACAGGGGGCTTACGAGCAGTACTTC. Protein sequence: CASSQALRQGAYEQYF.

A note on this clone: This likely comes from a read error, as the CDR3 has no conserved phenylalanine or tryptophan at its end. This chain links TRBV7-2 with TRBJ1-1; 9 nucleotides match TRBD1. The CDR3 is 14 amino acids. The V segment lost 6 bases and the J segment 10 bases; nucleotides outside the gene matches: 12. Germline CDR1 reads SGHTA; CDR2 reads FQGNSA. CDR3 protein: CASSSSLQGAGAFL. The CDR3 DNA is TGTGCCAGCAGTTCCTCTTTACAGGGGGCTGGAGCTTTCCTT.

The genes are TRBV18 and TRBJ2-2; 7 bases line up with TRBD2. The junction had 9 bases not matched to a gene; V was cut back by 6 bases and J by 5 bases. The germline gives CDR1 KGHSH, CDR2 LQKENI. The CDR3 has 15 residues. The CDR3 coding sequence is TGTGCCAGCTCCCCCCGACTAGCAGGGACCGGGGAGCTGTTTTTT. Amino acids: CASSPRLAGTGELFF.

CDR3 coding DNA: TGTGCCAGCTCAAAGGAGGGCAGAAACACTGAAGCTTTCTTT. The encoded protein is CASSKEGRNTEAFF. This chain joins TRBV18 and TRBJ1-1, with D unresolved. Trimming stripped 5 bases from V and 2 bases from J, with 12 bases between. Germline loops: CDR1 KGHSH, CDR2 LQKENI. The CDR3 has 14 residues.

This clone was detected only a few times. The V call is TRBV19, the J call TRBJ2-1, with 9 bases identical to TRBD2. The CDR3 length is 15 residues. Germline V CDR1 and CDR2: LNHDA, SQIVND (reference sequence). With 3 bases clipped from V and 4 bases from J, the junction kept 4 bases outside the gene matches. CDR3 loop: CASSISGGLYNEQFF. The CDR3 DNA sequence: TGTGCCAGTAGTATTAGCGGGGGCCTTTACAATGAGCAGTTCTTC. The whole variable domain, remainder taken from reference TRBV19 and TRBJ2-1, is DGGITQSPKYLFRKEGQNVTLSCEQNLNHDAMYWYRQDPGQGLRLIYYSQIVNDFQKGDIAEGYSVSREKKESFPLTVTSAQKNPTAFYLCASSISGGLYNEQFFGPGTRLTVL.

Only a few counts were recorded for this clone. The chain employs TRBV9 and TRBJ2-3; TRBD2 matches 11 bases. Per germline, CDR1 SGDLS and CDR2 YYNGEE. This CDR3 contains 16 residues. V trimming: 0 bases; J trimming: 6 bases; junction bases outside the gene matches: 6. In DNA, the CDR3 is TGTGCCAGCAGCGTAGGCCTAGCGGGGGGCCCGGATACGCAGTATTTT. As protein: CASSVGLAGGPDTQYF.

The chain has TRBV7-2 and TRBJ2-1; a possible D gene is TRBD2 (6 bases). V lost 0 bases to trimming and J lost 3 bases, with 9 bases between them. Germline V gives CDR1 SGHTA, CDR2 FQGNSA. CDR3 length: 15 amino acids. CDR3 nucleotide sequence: TGTGCCAGCAGCTTAGCGGAGGGCCTCTACAATGAGCAGTTCTTC. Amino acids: CASSLAEGLYNEQFF.

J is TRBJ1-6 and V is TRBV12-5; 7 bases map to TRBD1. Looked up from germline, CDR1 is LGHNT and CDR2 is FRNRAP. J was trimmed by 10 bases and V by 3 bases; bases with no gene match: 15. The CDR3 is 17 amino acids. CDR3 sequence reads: CASGFGSGTEFGSPLHF. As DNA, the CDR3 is TGTGCTAGTGGTTTCGGATCCGGGACAGAGTTTGGCTCACCCCTCCACTTT.

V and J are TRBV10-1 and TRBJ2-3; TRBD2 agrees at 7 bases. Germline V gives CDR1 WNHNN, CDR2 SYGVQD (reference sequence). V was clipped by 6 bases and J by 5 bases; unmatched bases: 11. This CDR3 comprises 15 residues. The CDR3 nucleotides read TGCGCCAGCAGCGAGGGGACTACCGCCGTAGATACGCAGTATTTT. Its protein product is CASSEGTTAVDTQYF.

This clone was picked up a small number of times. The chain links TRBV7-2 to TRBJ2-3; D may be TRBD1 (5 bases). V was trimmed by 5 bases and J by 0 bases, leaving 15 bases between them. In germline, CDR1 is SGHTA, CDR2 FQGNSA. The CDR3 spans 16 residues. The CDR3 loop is CASSPGPVASTDTQYF. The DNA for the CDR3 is TGTGCCAGCAGCCCAGGGCCGGTCGCAAGCACAGATACGCAGTATTTT.

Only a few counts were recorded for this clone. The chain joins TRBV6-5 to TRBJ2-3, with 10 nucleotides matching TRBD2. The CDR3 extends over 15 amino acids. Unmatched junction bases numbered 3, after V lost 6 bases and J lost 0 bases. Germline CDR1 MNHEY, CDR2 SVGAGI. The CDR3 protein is CASRPGLASTDTQYF. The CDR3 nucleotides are TGTGCCAGCAGACCGGGACTAGCGAGCACAGATACGCAGTATTTT.

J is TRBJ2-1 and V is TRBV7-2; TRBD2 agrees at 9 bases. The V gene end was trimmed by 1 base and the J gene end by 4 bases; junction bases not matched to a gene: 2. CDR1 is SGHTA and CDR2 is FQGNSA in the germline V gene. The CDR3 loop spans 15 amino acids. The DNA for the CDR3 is TGTGCCAGCAGCTTAGGGCTAGCGGGGTACAATGAGCAGTTCTTC. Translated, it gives CASSLGLAGYNEQFF.

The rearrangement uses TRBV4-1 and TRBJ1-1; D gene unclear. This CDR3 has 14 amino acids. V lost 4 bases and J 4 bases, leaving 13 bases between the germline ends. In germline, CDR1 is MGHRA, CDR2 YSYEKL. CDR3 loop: CASSRGGISTEAFF. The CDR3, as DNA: TGCGCCAGCAGCCGCGGTGGCATTTCCACTGAAGCTTTCTTT.

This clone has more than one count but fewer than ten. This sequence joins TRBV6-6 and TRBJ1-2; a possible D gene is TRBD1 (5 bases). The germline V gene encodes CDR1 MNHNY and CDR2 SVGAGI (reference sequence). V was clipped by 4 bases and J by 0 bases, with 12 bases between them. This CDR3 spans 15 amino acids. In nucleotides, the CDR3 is TGTGCCAGCAGTTTAACAGGCCCTCCTAACTATGGCTACACCTTC. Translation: CASSLTGPPNYGYTF.

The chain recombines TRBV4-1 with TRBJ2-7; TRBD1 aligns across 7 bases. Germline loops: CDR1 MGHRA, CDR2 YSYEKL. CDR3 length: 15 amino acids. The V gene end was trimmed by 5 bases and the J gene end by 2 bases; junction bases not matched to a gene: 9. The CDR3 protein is CASSSPGDRAYEQYF. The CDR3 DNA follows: TGCGCCAGCAGCTCCCCTGGGGACAGAGCCTACGAGCAGTACTTC.

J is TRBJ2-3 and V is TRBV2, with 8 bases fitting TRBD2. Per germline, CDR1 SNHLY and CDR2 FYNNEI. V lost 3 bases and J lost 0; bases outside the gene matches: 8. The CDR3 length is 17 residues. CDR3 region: CASSDDSGATSTDTQYF. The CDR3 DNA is TGTGCCAGCAGTGATGATAGCGGGGCAACTAGCACAGATACGCAGTATTTT.

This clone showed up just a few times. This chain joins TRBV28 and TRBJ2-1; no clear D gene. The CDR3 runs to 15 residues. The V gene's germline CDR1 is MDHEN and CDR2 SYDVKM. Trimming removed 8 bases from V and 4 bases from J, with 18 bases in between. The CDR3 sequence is CASFSHSVVYNEQFF. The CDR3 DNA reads TGTGCCAGCTTCAGTCACAGTGTGGTTTACAATGAGCAGTTCTTC. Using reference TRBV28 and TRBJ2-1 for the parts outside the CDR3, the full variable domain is DVKVTQSSRYLVKRTGEKVFLECVQDMDHENMFWYRQDPGLGLRLIYFSYDVKMKEKGDIPEGYSVSREKKERFSLILESASTNQTSMYLCASFSHSVVYNEQFFGPGTRLTVL.

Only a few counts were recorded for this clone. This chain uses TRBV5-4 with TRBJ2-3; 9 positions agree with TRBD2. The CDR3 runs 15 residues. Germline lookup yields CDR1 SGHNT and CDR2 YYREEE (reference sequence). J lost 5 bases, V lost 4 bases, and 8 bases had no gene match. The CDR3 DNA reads TGTGCCAGCAGCGCCGGCGGGGGGGCCGGAGATACGCAGTATTTT. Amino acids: CASSAGGGAGDTQYF.

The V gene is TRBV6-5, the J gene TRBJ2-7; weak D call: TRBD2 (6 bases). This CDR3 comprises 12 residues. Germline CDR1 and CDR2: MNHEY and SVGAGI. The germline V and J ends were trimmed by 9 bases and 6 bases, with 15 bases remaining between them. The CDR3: CARPQGGGEQYF. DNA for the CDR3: TGTGCCAGGCCGCAGGGAGGCGGCGAGCAGTACTTC.

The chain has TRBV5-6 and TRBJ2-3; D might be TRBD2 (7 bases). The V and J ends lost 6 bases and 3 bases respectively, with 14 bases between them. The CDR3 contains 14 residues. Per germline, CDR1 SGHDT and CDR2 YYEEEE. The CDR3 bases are TGTGCCAGCAATAGGGGGGGGGAGACAGATACGCAGTATTTT. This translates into CASNRGGETDTQYF.

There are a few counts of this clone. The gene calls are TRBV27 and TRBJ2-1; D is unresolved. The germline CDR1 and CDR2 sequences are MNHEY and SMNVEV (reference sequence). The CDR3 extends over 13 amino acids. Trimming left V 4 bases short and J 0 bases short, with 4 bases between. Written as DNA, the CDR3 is TGTGCCAGCAGTTATAGCTCCTACAATGAGCAGTTCTTC. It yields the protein CASSYSSYNEQFF.

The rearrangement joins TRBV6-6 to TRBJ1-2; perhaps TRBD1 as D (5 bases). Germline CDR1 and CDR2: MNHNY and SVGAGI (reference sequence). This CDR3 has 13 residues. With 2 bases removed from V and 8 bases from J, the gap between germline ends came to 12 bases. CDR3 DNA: TGTGCCAGCAGTTACCCCTCGACAGACGGCTACACCTTC. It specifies CASSYPSTDGYTF.

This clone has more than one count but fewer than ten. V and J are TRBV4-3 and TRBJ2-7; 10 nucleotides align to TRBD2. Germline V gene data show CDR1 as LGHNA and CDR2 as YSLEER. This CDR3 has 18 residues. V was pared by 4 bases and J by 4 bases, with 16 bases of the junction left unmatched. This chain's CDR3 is CASSLQRGAGTSDYEQYF. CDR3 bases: TGCGCCAGCAGCCTCCAAAGGGGAGCCGGGACTAGCGATTACGAGCAGTACTTC.

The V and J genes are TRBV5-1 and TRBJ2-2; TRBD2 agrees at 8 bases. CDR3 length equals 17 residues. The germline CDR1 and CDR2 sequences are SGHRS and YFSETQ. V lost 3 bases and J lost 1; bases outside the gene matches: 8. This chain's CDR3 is CASSYSPAGGNTGELFF. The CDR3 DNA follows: TGCGCCAGCAGCTACTCCCCTGCGGGGGGGAACACCGGGGAGCTGTTTTTT.